Shown below are 5 T cell receptor beta chains from a single sample sequenced in a study of blood T cells in healthy people across ages. A second PCR of roughly 6 to 12 cycles used a sample-barcoded 5' primer and a J-beta primer mix. One entry per CDR3 protein results from TCRdb running MiXCR on the 5' RACE reads. The sample holds about 1.8 million distinct CDR3 sequences; around 48% are singletons and the top ten take less than 2.5%. Sequencing was carried out using blood. The receptors shown here come from a woman between 40 and 50 years old in good health.

This clonotype showed up many times. The J gene is TRBJ2-6, the V gene TRBV6-2 or TRBV6-3, with a weak D call TRBD1 (5 bases). The V gene's germline CDR1 is MNHEY and CDR2 SVGEGT. The germline V and J ends were trimmed by 6 bases and 1 base, with 10 bases remaining between them. This CDR3 has 15 residues. CDR3 sequence reads: CASSQTGSGANVLTF. CDR3 DNA sequence: TGTGCCAGCAGCCAAACAGGATCTGGGGCCAACGTCCTGACTTTC.

Only a few counts were recorded for this clonotype. This chain links TRBV6-5 with TRBJ1-5; weak D call: TRBD1 (5 bases). Germline assignment: CDR1 MNHEY and CDR2 SVGAGI. V was pared by 0 bases and J by 6 bases, with 15 bases between. The CDR3 extends over 16 amino acids. The DNA for the CDR3 is TGTGCCAGCAGTTACTCGATGCCAAGGGGTGGTCAGCCCCAGCATTTT. It yields the protein CASSYSMPRGGQPQHF.

The chain combines TRBV7-9 with TRBJ2-3; perhaps TRBD2 as D (6 bases). Between the trimmed V and J ends, which lost 4 bases and 5 bases, there was a span of 16 bases. The CDR3 has 15 residues. In germline, CDR1 is SEHNR, CDR2 FQNEAQ (reference sequence). CDR3 DNA sequence: TGTGCCAGCAGCTCTGCGTTTGCGGGGCGAGATACGCAGTATTTT. It encodes CASSSAFAGRDTQYF.

The V call is TRBV20-1, the J call TRBJ1-2; D is unresolved. The CDR3 totals 14 residues. Per germline, CDR1 DFQATT and CDR2 SNEGSKA (reference sequence). V was cut by 0 bases and J by 2 bases, with 10 bases left in between. DNA of the CDR3: TGCAGTGCTAGAGATCGCCGGCGGAACTATGGCTACACCTTC. It codes for CSARDRRRNYGYTF.

This clonotype showed up just a few times. V usage is TRBV10-3 and J usage is TRBJ2-1; the match to TRBD2 covers 15 bases. There are 20 residues in the CDR3. Germline CDR1 ENHRY, CDR2 SYGVKD. The trim removed 4 bases at V and 4 bases at J, leaving 14 bases unmatched. CDR3 DNA: TGTGCCATCAGTGCAAATCCCGGGACTAGCGGGGGGAAATGGTACAATGAGCAGTTCTTC. Translating it yields CAISANPGTSGGKWYNEQFF.